A single sample gave rise to the 6 T cell receptor beta chains below, sequenced in a study of shared T cell receptors in the human thymus (dated by TCRdb to the early 2020s). Library generation was performed with the immunoSEQ multiplex PCR assay. Imported from immuneACCESS, the table was reduced by TCRdb to in-frame sequences with V and J called. These copies leave out some clones; in studies compared against another copy, an unresolved V gene accounts for under half, and the cause of the remainder is not known. This sample comprises about 710,000 clones, around 87% of them detected only once. Roughly 0.0086% of the sample rests with the top ten. These same records also appear under a second study, on human thymus T cells.

The sequenced material came from thymocytes. These receptors were collected from a boy in the first two years of life with a congenital heart defect. Donor details come from another sample of the same person, matched by shared clones.

This clone appeared once. V and J are TRBV28 and TRBJ1-1, with TRBD1 identical over 8 bases. The trim removed 6 bases at V and 3 bases at J, leaving 12 bases unmatched. This CDR3 contains 16 residues. The germline V gene has CDR1 MDHEN and CDR2 SYDVKM. CDR3 loop: CASSHEFRGPYTEAFF. CDR3 bases: TGTGCCAGCAGCCACGAGTTCAGGGGGCCGTACACTGAAGCTTTCTTT.

The chain combines TRBV7-8 with TRBJ1-5, with TRBD1 matching 7 bases. Looked up from germline, CDR1 is SGHVS and CDR2 is FQNEAQ. V lost 3 bases and J lost 5; bases outside the gene matches: 7. This CDR3 comprises 15 residues. In DNA form, the CDR3 reads TGTGCCAGCAGCTTCGGACAGGAGATATATCAGCCCCAGCATTTT. Its translation is CASSFGQEIYQPQHF.

J is TRBJ2-2 and V is TRBV28, with D tentatively TRBD1 (5 bases). CDR3 size: 14 residues. Trimming took off 6 bases at V and 3 bases at J, with 11 bases between the two ends. Germline V gives CDR1 MDHEN, CDR2 SYDVKM. CDR3 in amino acids: CASSHPGYTGELFF. CDR3 DNA: TGTGCCAGCAGCCACCCAGGGTACACCGGGGAGCTGTTTTTT. Full variable domain (remainder filled in from reference TRBV28 and TRBJ2-2): DVKVTQSSRYLVKRTGEKVFLECVQDMDHENMFWYRQDPGLGLRLIYFSYDVKMKEKGDIPEGYSVSREKKERFSLILESASTNQTSMYLCASSHPGYTGELFFGEGSRLTVL.

The chain employs TRBV4-1 and TRBJ1-6, with 8 bases matching TRBD1. The CDR3 spans 20 residues. The germline V gene encodes CDR1 MGHRA and CDR2 YSYEKL. V dropped 3 bases and J dropped 0; count of bases not matched to a gene: 13. The CDR3 sequence: CASSQFVGAGGASYNSPLHF. The CDR3 DNA reads as TGCGCCAGCAGCCAGTTCGTGGGGGCAGGGGGCGCCTCCTATAATTCACCCCTCCACTTT.

V gene TRBV4-3 combines with J gene TRBJ2-2; tentatively, D is TRBD1 (6 bases). The V gene's germline CDR1 is LGHNA and CDR2 YSLEER. CDR3 length equals 15 residues. V lost 1 base and J lost 6, with 12 bases in between. CDR3: CASSQVYRAPGELFF. CDR3 sequence (DNA): TGCGCCAGCAGCCAAGTATACAGGGCCCCCGGGGAGCTGTTTTTT.

Notes on this clone: This CDR3 is also generated by other DNA sequences in the sample. The rearrangement links TRBV28 to TRBJ2-5; D may be TRBD1 (6 bases). V shed 5 bases and J shed 3 bases, with 7 bases lying between them. Germline CDR1 reads MDHEN; CDR2 reads SYDVKM. This CDR3 has 12 residues. The CDR3 nucleotides read TGTGCCAGCAGTAGGACAGAAGAGACCCAGTACTTC. Translated, it gives CASSRTEETQYF.